The sequence of this T cell receptor (beta chain) was determined in a study of metastatic and nonmetastatic thyroid tumors. The overall study: Patients with malignant and benign thyroid disease provided blood and tumor or nodule tissue, whose repertoires were compared.

This clone was detected a few times. The target antigen is unknown. This CDR3 has 14 amino acids. V lost 7 bases, J lost 6 bases, and 7 bases stayed unmatched. Germline CDR1 LNHDA, CDR2 SQIVND (reference sequence). As originally analysed: For papillary thyroid cancer, a distant-metastasis classifier was constructed from CDR3 differences observed across clinicopathological groups. TCRdb re-analyzed the PCR reads through MiXCR. It is TCRdb's table, rather than the study itself, that gives the V and J calls and clone size. This table has fewer than 100,000 clones, around 14% appearing once. Every patient underwent thyroid surgery untreated. Broader study findings: It was reportedly found that TCR beta diversity was significantly higher in malignant thyroid tumors than in benign nodules, a difference seen in both blood and tumor samples.

This sequence was found in a female donor with papillary thyroid cancer or a benign thyroid nodule (not recorded which). Some clones in this sample may be carry-over from other donors' samples. The chain carries TRBV19 and TRBJ1-5; TRBD1 aligns across 9 bases. Sample: blood. The CDR3 reads CASTRTGVVQPQHF. CDR3 in DNA: TGTGCCAGTACTCGGACAGGGGTAGTTCAGCCCCAGCATTTT.